A selection of T cell receptor beta chains follows, all from one sample in a study of T cell changes during pregnancy in multiple sclerosis. The data were produced by immunoSEQ multiplex PCR, yet TCRdb's version contains in-frame clones alone and is incomplete. The sample carries about 40,000 clones, approximately 94% recorded once. Sequencing was performed on peripheral blood, taken in the third trimester of pregnancy. The receptors were sampled from a female donor with multiple sclerosis, enrolled in a pregnancy study. Each CDR3 is given with its conserved first and last residue. A D gene is named only where the DNA matches it firmly. A row's size may be missing; if present it is once, few, many or a size class.

once | TRBJ1-6 | TRBV6-1 | . | CASRPVGQVGSPLHF | TGTGCCAGCAGGCCGGTAGGCCAGGTCGGCTCACCCCTCCACTTT
. | TRBJ1-6 | TRBV4-3 | . | CASSQGLGVNSPLHF | TGCGCCAGCAGCCAAGGTTTAGGGGTTAATTCACCCCTCCACTTT
. | TRBJ2-1 | TRBV11-3 | . | CASSLHFSYNEQFF | TGTGCCAGCAGCTTGCACTTCTCCTACAATGAGCAGTTCTTC
. | TRBJ2-7 | TRBV6-5 | TRBD1 | CASSYPGQFRNEQYF | TGTGCCAGCAGTTACCCGGGACAGTTTAGGAACGAGCAGTACTTC
. | TRBJ1-5 | TRBV19 | . | CASSIADIRGQPQHF | TGTGCCAGTAGTATAGCCGACATCAGGGGTCAGCCCCAGCATTTT
. | TRBJ2-1 | TRBV10-3 | . | CAISVTGYEQFF | TGTGCCATCAGTGTCACGGGTTATGAGCAGTTCTTC
. | TRBJ2-5 | TRBV13 | TRBD1 | CASRRDRAQQETQYF | TGTGCCAGCAGGAGGGACAGGGCCCAGCAAGAGACCCAGTACTTC
. | TRBJ2-5 | TRBV9 | TRBD1 | CASSRTGQETQYF | TGTGCCAGCTCCCGGACAGGGCAAGAGACCCAGTACTTC
once | TRBJ1-5 | TRBV6-1 | . | CASTGLPQPQHF | TGTGCCAGCACAGGGTTACCTCAGCCCCAGCATTTT
. | TRBJ2-2 | TRBV5-1 | . | CASRNRTANTGELFF | TGCGCCAGCAGAAATAGGACAGCTAACACCGGGGAGCTGTTTTTT
. | TRBJ2-7 | TRBV6-6 | TRBD1 | CASQTGSSYEQYF | TGTGCCAGCCAGACAGGGAGCTCCTACGAGCAGTACTTC
. | TRBJ2-5 | TRBV6-1 | . | CASSARAELQETQYF | TGTGCCAGCAGTGCCCGAGCGGAACTTCAAGAGACCCAGTACTTC
once | TRBJ2-1 | TRBV27 | . | CASSLRVPTGYNEQFF | TGTGCCAGCAGTCTCCGGGTCCCCACGGGATACAATGAGCAGTTCTTC
. | TRBJ1-4 | TRBV2 | . | CASGVGSDLTNFATNEKLFF | TGTGCCAGCGGAGTTGGGTCGGATCTGACGAATTTTGCAACTAATGAAAAACTGTTTTTT
. | TRBJ2-5 | TRBV29-1 | . | CSASIQETQYF | TGCAGCGCGAGTATCCAAGAGACCCAGTACTTC
once | TRBJ2-5 | TRBV28 | . | CASSPLETQYF | TGTGCCAGCAGCCCCCTAGAGACCCAGTACTTC
. | TRBJ2-2 | TRBV7-9 | . | CASSSGSPTGELFF | TGTGCCAGCAGCTCGGGTTCTCCCACCGGGGAGCTGTTTTTT
. | TRBJ1-5 | TRBV13 | TRBD1 | CASRESTGGQPQHF | TGTGCCAGCAGGGAATCGACAGGGGGTCAGCCCCAGCATTTT
. | TRBJ1-2 | TRBV5-5 | TRBD1 | CASSLFRDRVTANYGYTF | TGTGCCAGCAGCTTGTTCCGGGACAGGGTTACAGCTAACTATGGCTACACCTTC
. | TRBJ2-1 | TRBV11-2 | TRBD2 | CASSKWTSGGPNYEQFF | TGTGCCAGCAGCAAGTGGACTAGCGGGGGGCCTAACTATGAGCAGTTCTTC
few | TRBJ2-1 | TRBV7-8 | TRBD2 | CASSLRTSGRYEEQFF | TGTGCCAGCAGCTTGAGGACTAGCGGGAGGTATGAGGAGCAGTTCTTC
. | TRBJ1-1 | TRBV5-5 | TRBD1 | CATQKGQAAAIEAFF | TGTGCCACTCAAAAGGGACAGGCCGCGGCCATTGAAGCTTTCTTT
. | TRBJ1-1 | TRBV7-2 | . | CASSLRPTGLGEAFF | TGTGCCAGCAGCTTAAGACCGACAGGTCTTGGTGAAGCTTTCTTT
. | TRBJ2-3 | TRBV7-9 | . | CASSSPDRGNSDTQYF | TGTGCCAGCAGCTCACCTGATCGCGGGAATTCGGATACGCAGTATTTT
. | TRBJ2-6 | TRBV5-1 | . | CASSLRQAGTNVLTF | TGCGCCAGCAGCTTGAGACAGGCCGGGACCAACGTCCTGACTTTC
. | TRBJ2-7 | TRBV6-1 | . | CASSDAGTPREYF | TGTGCCAGCAGCGACGCCGGGACACCAAGAGAGTACTTC
. | TRBJ1-2 | TRBV11-2 | . | CASSLDPSRVDYGYTF | TGTGCCAGCAGCTTAGACCCGAGCAGGGTGGACTATGGCTACACCTTC
. | TRBJ2-3 | TRBV10-3 | TRBD2 | CAISLTSGTSTDTQYF | TGTGCCATCAGCCTGACTAGCGGGACGAGCACAGATACGCAGTATTTT
once | TRBJ2-1 | TRBV11-2 | . | CASSSLRGAYNEQFF | TGTGCCAGCAGCTCCCTCCGGGGTGCTTACAATGAGCAGTTCTTC
. | TRBJ2-3 | TRBV6-1 | TRBD2 | CASSVTSGSTDTQYF | TGTGCCAGCAGTGTAACTAGCGGGAGCACAGATACGCAGTATTTT
. | TRBJ2-7 | TRBV29-1 | . | CSVGGRSSYEQYF | TGCAGCGTTGGGGGCCGCAGCTCCTACGAGCAGTACTTC
. | TRBJ1-4 | TRBV4-3 | . | CASSQGIRTGEKLFF | TGCGCCAGCAGCCAAGGAATTCGAACGGGGGAAAAACTGTTTTTT
. | TRBJ2-7 | TRBV5-1 | TRBD2 | CASATSGRSYEQYF | TGCGCCAGCGCTACTAGCGGGAGGTCCTACGAGCAGTACTTC
. | TRBJ2-1 | TRBV11-3 | . | CASSLGTTKQFF | TGTGCCAGCAGCTTAGGTACAACTAAGCAGTTCTTC
. | TRBJ2-5 | TRBV1 | . | CTSSQDCQGEPGRPQYF | TGCACCAGCAGCCAAGACTGTCAGGGGGAGCCCGGGAGACCCCAGTACTTC
once | TRBJ2-7 | TRBV7-9 | TRBD1 | CASSTRDRHYEQYF | TGTGCCAGCAGCACCAGGGACAGACACTACGAGCAGTACTTC
. | TRBJ2-3 | TRBV7-2 | TRBD1 | CASSPSGQGSPDTQYF | TGTGCCAGCAGCCCATCGGGACAGGGGAGCCCAGATACGCAGTATTTT
. | TRBJ1-2 | TRBV7-9 | . | CASSRVERGDGYTF | TGTGCCAGCAGCCGAGTTGAAAGGGGCGATGGCTACACCTTC
. | TRBJ2-3 | TRBV5-1 | TRBD2 | CASSSGRSTDTQYF | TGCGCCAGCAGCAGCGGGAGGAGCACAGATACGCAGTATTTT
. | TRBJ1-1 | TRBV6-5 | TRBD1 | CASRDESQGATEAFF | TGTGCCAGCAGGGACGAATCACAGGGGGCCACTGAAGCTTTCTTT
. | TRBJ2-7 | TRBV9 | TRBD1 | CASSPHARDSREQYF | TGTGCCAGCAGCCCACACGCCCGGGACAGCCGGGAGCAGTACTTC
. | TRBJ1-1 | TRBV2 | . | CASSDLGRFSDPGTEAFF | TGTGCCAGCAGTGATTTGGGTCGGTTTTCAGACCCGGGCACTGAAGCTTTCTTT
. | TRBJ2-7 | TRBV4-1 | TRBD1 | CASSQDGTGFYEQYF | TGCGCCAGCAGCCAAGATGGGACAGGGTTCTACGAGCAGTACTTC
. | TRBJ2-3 | TRBV7-2 | . | CASSEQGTDTQYF | TGTGCCAGCAGCGAGCAGGGCACAGATACGCAGTATTTT
. | TRBJ1-5 | TRBV2 | . | CASKGVGVSNQPQHF | TGTGCCAGCAAGGGGGTAGGGGTGAGCAATCAGCCCCAGCATTTT